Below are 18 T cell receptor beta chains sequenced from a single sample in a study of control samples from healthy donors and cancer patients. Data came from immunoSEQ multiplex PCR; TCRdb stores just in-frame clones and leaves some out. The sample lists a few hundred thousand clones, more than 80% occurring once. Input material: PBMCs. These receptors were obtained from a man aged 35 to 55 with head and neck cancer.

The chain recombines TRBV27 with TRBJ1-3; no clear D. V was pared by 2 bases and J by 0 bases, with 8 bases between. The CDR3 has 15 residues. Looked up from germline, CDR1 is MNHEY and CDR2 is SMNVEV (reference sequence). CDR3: CASSLKFSSGNTIYF. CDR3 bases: TGTGCCAGCAGTTTAAAGTTCAGCTCTGGAAACACCATATATTTT.

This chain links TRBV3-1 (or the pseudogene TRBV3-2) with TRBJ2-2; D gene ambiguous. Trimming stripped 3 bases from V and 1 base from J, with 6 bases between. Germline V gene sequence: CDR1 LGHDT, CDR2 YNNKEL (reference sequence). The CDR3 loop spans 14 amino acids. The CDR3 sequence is CASSQVRNTGELFF. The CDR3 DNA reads TGTGCCAGCAGCCAGGTTCGGAACACCGGGGAGCTGTTTTTT.

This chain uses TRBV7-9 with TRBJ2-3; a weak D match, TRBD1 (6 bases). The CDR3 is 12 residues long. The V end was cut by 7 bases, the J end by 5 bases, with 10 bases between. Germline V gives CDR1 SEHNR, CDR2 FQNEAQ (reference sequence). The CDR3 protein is CASTGVQDTQYF. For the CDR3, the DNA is TGTGCCAGCACAGGGGTCCAAGATACGCAGTATTTT. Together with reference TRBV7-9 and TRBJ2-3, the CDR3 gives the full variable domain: DTGVSQNPRHKITKRGQNVTFRCDPISEHNRLYWYRQTLGQGPEFLTYFQNEAQLEKSRLLSDRFSAERPKGSFSTLEIQRTEQGDSAMYLCASTGVQDTQYFGPGTRLTVL.

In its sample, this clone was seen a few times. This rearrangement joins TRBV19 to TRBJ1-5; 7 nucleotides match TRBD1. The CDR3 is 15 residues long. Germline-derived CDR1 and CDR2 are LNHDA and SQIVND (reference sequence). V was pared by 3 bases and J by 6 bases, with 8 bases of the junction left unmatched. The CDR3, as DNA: TGTGCCAGTAGTATCTCCCCAGGGGGGAGTCAGCCCCAGCATTTT. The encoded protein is CASSISPGGSQPQHF.

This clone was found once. The CDR3 loop is CASSFDDNSGNTIYF. CDR3 in DNA: TGTGCCAGCAGCTTCGACGACAACTCTGGAAACACCATATATTTT. The chain is built from TRBV11-2 and TRBJ1-3; D remains ambiguous. The CDR3 runs to 15 residues. Deletions cut 3 bases from V and 0 bases from J, with 9 bases between. From germline, CDR1 is SGHAT and CDR2 FQNNGV.

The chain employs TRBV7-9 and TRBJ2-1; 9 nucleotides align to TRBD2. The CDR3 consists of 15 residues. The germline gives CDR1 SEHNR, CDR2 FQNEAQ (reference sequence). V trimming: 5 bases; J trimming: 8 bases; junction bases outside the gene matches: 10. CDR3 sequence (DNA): TGTGCCAGCAGCAGCCCCGGGGTAGCGGGAGATGAGCAGTTCTTC. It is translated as CASSSPGVAGDEQFF.

The CDR3 reads CASSLGPEGDEQFF. CDR3 in DNA: TGTGCCAGCAGCTTAGGGCCCGAGGGGGATGAGCAGTTCTTC. The chain links TRBV7-9 to TRBJ2-1; TRBD1 is a possible D gene (6 bases). V lost 1 base, J lost 8 bases, and 12 bases lay in between. The CDR3 consists of 14 residues. Germline V gene lookup returns CDR1 SEHNR and CDR2 FQNEAQ (reference sequence).

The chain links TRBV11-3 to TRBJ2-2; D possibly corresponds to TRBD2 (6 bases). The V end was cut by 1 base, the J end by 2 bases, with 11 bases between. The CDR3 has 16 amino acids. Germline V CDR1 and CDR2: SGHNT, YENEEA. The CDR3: CASSLGGTLNTGELFF. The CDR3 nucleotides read TGTGCCAGCAGCTTAGGCGGGACCCTTAACACCGGGGAGCTGTTTTTT.

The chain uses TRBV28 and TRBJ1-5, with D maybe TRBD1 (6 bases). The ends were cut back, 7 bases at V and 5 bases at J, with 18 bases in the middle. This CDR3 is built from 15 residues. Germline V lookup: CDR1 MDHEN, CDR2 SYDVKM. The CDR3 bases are TGTGCCAGCAATTACCGCAGGGGCTGGGATCAGCCCCAGCATTTT. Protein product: CASNYRRGWDQPQHF.

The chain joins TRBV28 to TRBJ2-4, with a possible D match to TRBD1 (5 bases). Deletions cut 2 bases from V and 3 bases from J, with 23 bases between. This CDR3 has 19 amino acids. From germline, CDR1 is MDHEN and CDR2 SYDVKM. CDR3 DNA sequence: TGTGCCAGCAGTTTAACGGCAGGGATCCCTTCTCTATTCAAAAACATTCAGTACTTC. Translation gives CASSLTAGIPSLFKNIQYF.

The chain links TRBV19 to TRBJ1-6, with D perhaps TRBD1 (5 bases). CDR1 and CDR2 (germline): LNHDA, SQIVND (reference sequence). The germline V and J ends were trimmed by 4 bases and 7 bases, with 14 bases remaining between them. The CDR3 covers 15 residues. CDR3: CASSRTEGLNSPLHF. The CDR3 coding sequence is TGTGCCAGTAGTAGAACGGAGGGGTTGAATTCACCCCTCCACTTT.

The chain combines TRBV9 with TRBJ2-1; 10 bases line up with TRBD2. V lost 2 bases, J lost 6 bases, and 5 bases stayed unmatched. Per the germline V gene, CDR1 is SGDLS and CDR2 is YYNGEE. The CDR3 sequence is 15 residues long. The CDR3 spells CASSVSGGAGNEQFF. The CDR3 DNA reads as TGTGCCAGCAGCGTGAGCGGGGGGGCGGGCAATGAGCAGTTCTTC.

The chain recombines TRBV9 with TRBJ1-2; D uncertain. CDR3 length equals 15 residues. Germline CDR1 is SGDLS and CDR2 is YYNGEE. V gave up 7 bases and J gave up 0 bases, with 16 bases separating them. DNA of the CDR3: TGTGCCAGCCGCGAGGTCGAGCGGGCTAACTATGGCTACACCTTC. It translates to CASREVERANYGYTF.

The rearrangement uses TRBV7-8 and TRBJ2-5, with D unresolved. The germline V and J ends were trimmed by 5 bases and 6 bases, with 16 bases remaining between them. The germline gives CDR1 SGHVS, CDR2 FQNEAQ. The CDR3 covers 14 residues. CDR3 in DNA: TGTGCCAGCAGCCCCTCGCCCCCCCCCAAGACCCAGTACTTC. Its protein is CASSPSPPPKTQYF.

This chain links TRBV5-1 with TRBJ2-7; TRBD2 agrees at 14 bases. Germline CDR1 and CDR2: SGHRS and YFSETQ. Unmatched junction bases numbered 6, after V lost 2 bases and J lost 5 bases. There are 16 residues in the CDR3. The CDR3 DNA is TGCGCCAGCAGCTTTGAGACTAGCGGGGGGGCCGACGAGCAGTACTTC. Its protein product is CASSFETSGGADEQYF.

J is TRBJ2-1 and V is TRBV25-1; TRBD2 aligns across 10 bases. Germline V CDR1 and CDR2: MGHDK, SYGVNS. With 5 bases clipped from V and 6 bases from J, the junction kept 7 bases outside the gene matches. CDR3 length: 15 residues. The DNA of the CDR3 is TGTGCCAGCAGTCCGCAAGCGGGAGGGCCCAATGAGCAGTTCTTC. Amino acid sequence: CASSPQAGGPNEQFF.

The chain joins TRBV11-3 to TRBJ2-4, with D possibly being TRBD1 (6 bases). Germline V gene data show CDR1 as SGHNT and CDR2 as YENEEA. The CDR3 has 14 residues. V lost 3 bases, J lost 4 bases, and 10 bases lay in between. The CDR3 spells CASSLAGAKNIQYF. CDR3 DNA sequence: TGTGCCAGCAGCTTGGCAGGGGCTAAAAACATTCAGTACTTC.

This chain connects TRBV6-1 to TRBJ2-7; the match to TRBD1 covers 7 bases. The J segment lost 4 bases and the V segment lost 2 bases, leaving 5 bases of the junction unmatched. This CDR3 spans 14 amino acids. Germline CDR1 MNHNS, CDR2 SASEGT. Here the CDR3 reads CASSEWAGGYEQYF. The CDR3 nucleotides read TGTGCCAGCAGTGAATGGGCAGGGGGATACGAGCAGTACTTC.